The subject of this entry is one T cell receptor (beta chain). This CDR3 spans 12 amino acids. Deletions cut 6 bases from V and 1 base from J, with 6 bases between. Germline lookup yields CDR1 ENHRY and CDR2 SYGVKD. TCRdb keeps only in-frame clones here, not all; method: immunoSEQ multiplex PCR. This sample has approximately 140,000 clones; 84% occur once, and the top ten carry roughly 3.9%. The entry originates in a study of blood T cell repertoires in COVID-19. Study information: Nucleic acid was either cDNA or gDNA, and it came from T cells, B-cell-depleted T cells, or PBMCs.

The sequence came from a man aged 45-60 years in a cohort exposed to, infected with or recovered from COVID-19 (not recorded which). The sequenced material came from PBMCs or T cells enriched from blood (not recorded which). The chain uses TRBV10-3 and TRBJ1-1; D gene uncertain. CDR3 amino acids: CAISEQNTEAFF. CDR3 DNA: TGTGCCATCAGCGAGCAGAACACTGAAGCTTTCTTT.